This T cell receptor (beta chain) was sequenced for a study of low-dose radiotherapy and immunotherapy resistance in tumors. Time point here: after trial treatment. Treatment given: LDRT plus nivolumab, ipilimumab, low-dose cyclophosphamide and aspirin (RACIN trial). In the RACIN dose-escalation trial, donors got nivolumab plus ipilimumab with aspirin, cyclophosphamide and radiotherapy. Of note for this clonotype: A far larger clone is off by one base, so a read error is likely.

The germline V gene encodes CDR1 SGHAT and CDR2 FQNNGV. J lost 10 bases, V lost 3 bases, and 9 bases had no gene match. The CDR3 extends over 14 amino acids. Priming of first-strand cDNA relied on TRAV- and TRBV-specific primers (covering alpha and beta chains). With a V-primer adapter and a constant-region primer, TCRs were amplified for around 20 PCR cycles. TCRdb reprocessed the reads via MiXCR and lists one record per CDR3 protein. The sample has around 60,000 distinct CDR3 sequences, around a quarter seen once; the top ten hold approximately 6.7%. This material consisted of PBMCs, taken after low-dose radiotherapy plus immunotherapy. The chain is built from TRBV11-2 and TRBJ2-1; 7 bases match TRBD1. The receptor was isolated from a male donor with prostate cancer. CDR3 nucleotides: TGTGCCAGCAGCTTTGACAGGGTTTCCAACGAGCAGTTCTTC. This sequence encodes CASSFDRVSNEQFF.